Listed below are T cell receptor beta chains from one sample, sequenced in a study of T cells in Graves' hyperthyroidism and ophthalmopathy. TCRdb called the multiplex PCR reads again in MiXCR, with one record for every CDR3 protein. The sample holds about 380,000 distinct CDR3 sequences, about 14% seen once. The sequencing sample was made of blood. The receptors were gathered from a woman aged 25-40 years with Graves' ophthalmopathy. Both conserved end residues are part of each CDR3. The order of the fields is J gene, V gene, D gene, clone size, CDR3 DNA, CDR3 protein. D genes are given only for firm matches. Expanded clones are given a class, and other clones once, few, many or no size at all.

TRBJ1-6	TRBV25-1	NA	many	TGTGCCAGCAGTGCCCGGTGGGGTGTCCTCCACTTT	CASSARWGVLHF
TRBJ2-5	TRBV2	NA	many	TGTGCCTCAGCAGGGATACAGCAAGAGACCCAGTACTTC	CASAGIQQETQYF
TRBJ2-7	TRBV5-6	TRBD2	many	TGTGCCAGCAGCTTCAGGACTAGCGGCAGGACGTACGAGCAGTACTTC	CASSFRTSGRTYEQYF
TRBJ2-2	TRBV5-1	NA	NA	TGCGCCAGCAGGCTAGGGCCCGGGGAGCTGTTTTTT	CASRLGPGELFF
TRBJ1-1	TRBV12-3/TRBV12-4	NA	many	TGTGCCAGCAGTCCTATTAGAACGGACAGACCGAACACTGAAGCTTTCTTT	CASSPIRTDRPNTEAFF
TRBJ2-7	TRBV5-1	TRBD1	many	TGCGCCAGCAGCTCCCGGCAGGGGGCCTACGAGCAGTACTTC	CASSSRQGAYEQYF
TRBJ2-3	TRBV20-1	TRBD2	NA	TGCAGTTGTGGAGTAGCGGGAGGGCCGGGGGATACGCAGTATTTT	CSCGVAGGPGDTQYF
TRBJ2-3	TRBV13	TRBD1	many	TGTGCCAGCAGCGACCACGACACAGGGGGCTTTACAGATACGCAGTATTTT	CASSDHDTGGFTDTQYF
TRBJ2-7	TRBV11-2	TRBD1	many	TGTGCCAGCAGCTTAGAGACAGGGGGTTCCTACGAGCAGTACTTC	CASSLETGGSYEQYF
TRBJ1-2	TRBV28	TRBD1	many	TGTGCCAGCAGTCTGATCGGACAGGTCGGGACCTTC	CASSLIGQVGTF
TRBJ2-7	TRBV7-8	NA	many	TGTGCCAGCCGACACCTCAGTTCCGAGCAGTACTTC	CASRHLSSEQYF
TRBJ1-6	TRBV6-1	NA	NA	TGTGCCAGCAGTAGACAGTCGCCGGGGTTTCGGAATTATAATTCACCCCTCCACTTT	CASSRQSPGFRNYNSPLHF
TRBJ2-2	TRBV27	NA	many	TGTGCCAGCAGTTTATTAGCGCCTGCAGGACCCTTGAACACCGGGGAGCTGTTTTTT	CASSLLAPAGPLNTGELFF
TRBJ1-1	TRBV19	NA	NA	TGTGCCAGTAGCAAAGAACAAGCTTTCTTT	CASSKEQAFF
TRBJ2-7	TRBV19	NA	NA	TGTGCCGCGAGTCCAGGGAAGCCCTACGAGCAGTACTTC	CAASPGKPYEQYF
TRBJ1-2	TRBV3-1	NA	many	TGTGCCAGCAGCCACGACACAGGCTATGGCTACACCTTC	CASSHDTGYGYTF
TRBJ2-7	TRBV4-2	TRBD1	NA	TGTGCCGGCAGCCAAGACAGGGCTGGCTCCTACGAGCAGTACTTC	CAGSQDRAGSYEQYF
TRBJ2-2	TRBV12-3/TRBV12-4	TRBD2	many	TGTGCCAGCAATCCAGCTAGCGGGGTGAACACCGGGGAGCTGTTTTTT	CASNPASGVNTGELFF
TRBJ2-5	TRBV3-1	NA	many	TGTGCCAGCAGCCAAGAGGGGACAAGTGACTGGAACCAAGAGACCCAGTACTTC	CASSQEGTSDWNQETQYF
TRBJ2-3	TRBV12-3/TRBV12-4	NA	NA	TGTGCCAGCCGGACAGCTAGCACAGATACGCAGTATTTT	CASRTASTDTQYF
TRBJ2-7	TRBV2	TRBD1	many	TGTGCCAGCAGTGAGTCAGGGGGCGGCTACGAGCAGTACTTC	CASSESGGGYEQYF
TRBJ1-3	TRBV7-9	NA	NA	TGTGCCAGCAGCCCTTGGCAGGCTCTTGGAGACACCATATATTTT	CASSPWQALGDTIYF
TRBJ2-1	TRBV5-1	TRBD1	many	TGCGCCAGCAGCCAGCAACCGGGACAGGGGGCCTACAATGAGCAGTTCTTC	CASSQQPGQGAYNEQFF
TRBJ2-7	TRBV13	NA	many	TGTGCCAGCAGCTCCGGGGACCGTGTTCTGGAGCAGTACTTC	CASSSGDRVLEQYF
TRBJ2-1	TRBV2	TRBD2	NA	TGTGCCAGCGGGAGGGATGCTGAGCAGCTCTTC	CASGRDAEQLF
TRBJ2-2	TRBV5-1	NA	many	TGCGCCAGCAGCTTGGCAACAGGATCCACCGGGGAGCTGTTTTTT	CASSLATGSTGELFF
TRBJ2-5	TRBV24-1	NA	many	TGTGCCACCAGTGATTTCCTGACAGAGGGACAAGAGACCCAGTACTTC	CATSDFLTEGQETQYF
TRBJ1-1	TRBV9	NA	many	TGTGCCAGCAGCGTAGATCTGAATAGAAACACTGAAGCTTTCTTT	CASSVDLNRNTEAFF
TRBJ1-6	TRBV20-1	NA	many	TGCAGTGTAAAGGAGGTGGCCAGTGAAAATTCACCCCTCCACTTT	CSVKEVASENSPLHF
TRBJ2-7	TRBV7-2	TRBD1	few	TGTGCCAGCAGCTTCCCCTGGACAGGGGGGAACTACGAGCAGTACTTC	CASSFPWTGGNYEQYF
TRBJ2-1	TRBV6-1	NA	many	TGTGCCAGCAGTCTAGCCGGGGGATGGTACAATGAGCAGTTCTTC	CASSLAGGWYNEQFF
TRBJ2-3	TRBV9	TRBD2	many	TGTGCCAGCAGGGTACGTCGGACTAGCGGTCCTAGCACAGATACGCAGTATTTT	CASRVRRTSGPSTDTQYF
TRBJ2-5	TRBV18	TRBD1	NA	TGTGCCAGCTCATCCAGGGGGCATCAAGAGACCCAGTACTTC	CASSSRGHQETQYF
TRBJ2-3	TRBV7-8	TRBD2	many	TGTGCCAGCAACAAACTAGCGGGGGCGAGGGTAGATACGCAGTATTTT	CASNKLAGARVDTQYF
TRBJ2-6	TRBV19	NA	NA	TGTGCCACCGCCCTGGTGGACGGGGCCAACGTCCTGACTTTC	CATALVDGANVLTF
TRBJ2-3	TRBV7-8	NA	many	TGTGCCAGCAGAGTCGGTGCCACAGATACGCAGTATTTT	CASRVGATDTQYF
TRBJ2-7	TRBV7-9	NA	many	TGTGCCAGCAGGGGCACAGGGCCCGAGCAGTACTTC	CASRGTGPEQYF
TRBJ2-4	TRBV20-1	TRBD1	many	TGCAGTGCCAATTTGAACAGGGGGAGCATTCAGTACTTC	CSANLNRGSIQYF
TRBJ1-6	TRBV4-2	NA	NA	TGTGCCAGCAGCCAAGATGTTGGTTCGAATTCACCCCTCCACTTT	CASSQDVGSNSPLHF
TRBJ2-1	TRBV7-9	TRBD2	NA	TGTGCCAGCAGCTCGGGACTAGCGGGGGGACCCTACAATGAGCAGTTCTTC	CASSSGLAGGPYNEQFF
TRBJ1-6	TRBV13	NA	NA	TGTGCCAGCAGCCTGATCCGGGATTCACCCCTCCACTTT	CASSLIRDSPLHF
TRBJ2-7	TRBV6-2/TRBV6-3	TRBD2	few	TGTGCCAGCAGTCGTTCGACTAGCGGCTACGAGCAGTACTTC	CASSRSTSGYEQYF
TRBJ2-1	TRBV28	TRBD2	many	TGTGCCAGCAGTTTATCTCCGGGGTCTAGCGGGGGACACCTGAGCTCCTACAATGAGCAGTTCTTC	CASSLSPGSSGGHLSSYNEQFF
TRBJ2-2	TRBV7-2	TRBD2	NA	TGTGCCAGCAGCTTAGGTGGACTAGCGGGGGCGAACACCGGGGAGCTGTTTTTT	CASSLGGLAGANTGELFF
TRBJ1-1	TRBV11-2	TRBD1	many	TGTGCCAGCAGCTTACTCCCCCGAGACAGGGTACCCAAATTGACTGAAGCTTTCTTT	CASSLLPRDRVPKLTEAFF
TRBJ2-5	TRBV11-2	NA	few	TGTGCCAGCAGCTCCCAGGGTCTCAAGGAGACCCAGTACTTC	CASSSQGLKETQYF